The 18 T cell receptor beta chains below were found in one sample sequenced in a study of T cell responses to AZD1222 COVID-19 vaccine. Sequencing was performed with immunoSEQ multiplex PCR; in TCRdb, only in-frame clones are kept and a portion is missing. The data contain approximately 110,000 clones, more than 85% of them seen just once; the ten biggest clones take up about 1.2%. The material was peripheral blood, obtained on day 0 of AZD1222 vaccination. The origin of the receptors is an adult in good health.

The chain links TRBV4-2 to TRBJ1-2; D is ambiguous. CDR1 and CDR2 (germline): LGHNA, YNFKEQ. The CDR3 is 13 amino acids. Trimming stripped 0 bases from V and 4 bases from J, with 6 bases between. The CDR3 spells CASSQDESYGYTF. CDR3 in DNA: TGTGCCAGCAGCCAAGATGAGTCCTATGGCTACACCTTC.

The rearrangement uses TRBV7-2 and TRBJ1-2; 10 bases agree with TRBD1. The CDR3 is 14 amino acids. The germline V gene has CDR1 SGHTA and CDR2 FQGNSA. The V and J ends lost 5 bases and 3 bases, in that order; junction bases with no gene match: 3. Here the CDR3 reads CASSPGTGDYGYTF. In nucleotides, the CDR3 is TGTGCCAGCAGCCCCGGGACAGGGGACTATGGCTACACCTTC. The full variable domain, rest sourced from reference TRBV7-2 and TRBJ1-2, is GAGVSQSPSNKVTEKGKDVELRCDPISGHTALYWYRQSLGQGLEFLIYFQGNSAPDKSGLPSDRFSAERTGGSVSTLTIQRTQQEDSAVYLCASSPGTGDYGYTFGSGTRLTVV.

The chain carries TRBV19 and TRBJ1-5; TRBD1 matches 9 bases. Germline V lookup: CDR1 LNHDA, CDR2 SQIVND (reference sequence). V lost 8 bases and J lost 1; bases outside the gene matches: 9. This CDR3 is 16 amino acids long. The CDR3 DNA sequence: TGTGCCAGTTACGACAGGGGGGAGGCGAGCAATCAGCCCCAGCATTTT. Protein: CASYDRGEASNQPQHF.

V and J are TRBV29-1 and TRBJ1-2, with D perhaps TRBD1 (6 bases). The CDR3 covers 13 residues. CDR1 and CDR2 from the germline V gene are SQVTM and ANQGSEA. The V and J ends lost 7 bases and 8 bases respectively, with 20 bases between them. CDR3 residues: CSATSTGLKGYTF. The CDR3 nucleotides are TGCAGCGCGACATCGACAGGTTTGAAGGGCTACACCTTC.

The chain recombines TRBV13 with TRBJ1-1, with TRBD1 matching over 8 bases. Germline V gene lookup returns CDR1 PRHDT and CDR2 FYEKMQ (reference sequence). Unmatched junction bases numbered 4, after V lost 6 bases and J lost 10 bases. The CDR3 totals 11 residues. CDR3 sequence reads: CASSPDRAAFF. The CDR3 DNA sequence: TGTGCCAGCAGTCCGGACAGGGCAGCTTTCTTT.

The genes are TRBV7-7 and TRBJ2-5, with a tentative D call TRBD1 (6 bases). The CDR3 runs 14 residues. The V and J ends lost 3 bases and 1 base respectively, with 9 bases between them. CDR1 is SSHAT, CDR2 FNYEAQ, per germline (reference sequence). The CDR3 coding sequence is TGTGCCAGCAGCTTGGCAGGGGCCCAAGAGACCCAGTACTTC. Its protein is CASSLAGAQETQYF. Variable domain in full (rest from reference TRBV7-7 and TRBJ2-5): GAGVSQSPRYKVTKRGQDVTLRCDPISSHATLYWYQQALGQGPEFLTYFNYEAQPDKSGLPSDRFSAERPEGSISTLTIQRTEQRDSAMYRCASSLAGAQETQYFGPGTRLLVL.

CDR3: CASSTGESSNQPQHF. CDR3 nucleotide sequence: TGTGCCAGTAGTACAGGGGAGTCGAGCAATCAGCCCCAGCATTTT. The rearrangement uses TRBV19 and TRBJ1-5; tentative D call: TRBD1 (6 bases). From germline, CDR1 is LNHDA and CDR2 SQIVND (reference sequence). V dropped 4 bases and J dropped 1 base, with 11 bases sitting between them. CDR3 length: 15 residues.

J is TRBJ2-5 and V is TRBV7-2, with unresolved D. With 5 bases removed from V and 4 bases from J, the gap between germline ends came to 14 bases. The CDR3 consists of 14 residues. Looked up from germline, CDR1 is SGHTA and CDR2 is FQGNSA. CDR3 nucleotide sequence: TGTGCCAGCAGCCCTGGGCCAGTCCGAGAGACCCAGTACTTC. This codes for CASSPGPVRETQYF.

The chain carries TRBV2 and TRBJ2-5; 10 bases agree with TRBD2. Trimming at V came to 0 bases and at J to 1 base, leaving 2 bases not matched to a gene. CDR3 length equals 16 residues. Germline V gene lookup returns CDR1 SNHLY and CDR2 FYNNEI. The CDR3 reads CASSEARLAGQETQYF. The CDR3 DNA is TGTGCCAGCAGTGAAGCGCGACTAGCGGGCCAAGAGACCCAGTACTTC. Drawing the rest from reference TRBV2 and TRBJ2-5, the complete variable domain is EPEVTQTPSHQVTQMGQEVILRCVPISNHLYFYWYRQILGQKVEFLVSFYNNEISEKSEIFDDQFSVERPDGSNFTLKIRSTKLEDSAMYFCASSEARLAGQETQYFGPGTRLLVL.

V gene TRBV19 combines with J gene TRBJ1-6; no clear D. The germline CDR1 and CDR2 sequences are LNHDA and SQIVND (reference sequence). The CDR3 totals 14 residues. Trimming cost V 4 bases and J 10 bases, with 14 bases left between them. The CDR3 DNA follows: TGTGCCAGTAGTAGACCGTCAGTTCACTCACCCCTCCACTTT. This sequence encodes CASSRPSVHSPLHF.

The chain recombines TRBV6-6 with TRBJ2-2; 7 bases map to TRBD2. Germline V lookup: CDR1 MNHNY, CDR2 SVGAGI (reference sequence). Trimming took 8 bases from V and 4 from J; bases not matched to a gene: 7. CDR3 length: 14 amino acids. The CDR3 coding sequence is TGTGCCAGCCAGGGAGGCGGGGGCACCGGGGAGCTGTTTTTT. This translates into CASQGGGGTGELFF.

The V and J genes are TRBV10-3 and TRBJ2-2; D gene uncertain. The germline V gene encodes CDR1 ENHRY and CDR2 SYGVKD. V was cut by 9 bases and J by 2 bases, with 13 bases left in between. The length of the CDR3 is 14 residues. The DNA for the CDR3 is TGTGCCATTGAGACGGATCGAAACACCGGGGAGCTGTTTTTT. It is translated as CAIETDRNTGELFF.

The gene calls are TRBV6-6 and TRBJ2-5; 8 nucleotides agree with TRBD2. Germline CDR1 is MNHNY and CDR2 is SVGAGI (reference sequence). The CDR3 consists of 15 residues. J lost 1 base, V lost 4 bases, and 5 bases had no gene match. The CDR3 reads CASSWGGTSQETQYF. CDR3 DNA sequence: TGTGCCAGCAGTTGGGGAGGGACTAGCCAAGAGACCCAGTACTTC.

V gene TRBV11-2 combines with J gene TRBJ2-3, with 10 bases matching TRBD2. Per germline, CDR1 SGHAT and CDR2 FQNNGV. Losses at the gene ends were 3 bases for V and 5 bases for J; bases not matched to a gene: 2. The CDR3 has 14 residues. CDR3 DNA: TGTGCCAGCAGCTTCACTAGCGGGATAGATACGCAGTATTTT. It is translated as CASSFTSGIDTQYF. Variable domain in full (rest from reference TRBV11-2 and TRBJ2-3): EAGVAQSPRYKIIEKRQSVAFWCNPISGHATLYWYQQILGQGPKLLIQFQNNGVVDDSQLPKDRFSAERLKGVDSTLKIQPAKLEDSAVYLCASSFTSGIDTQYFGPGTRLTVL.

The rearrangement links TRBV5-6 to TRBJ1-1; D ambiguous. The CDR3 sequence is 16 residues long. Germline V gene data show CDR1 as SGHDT and CDR2 as YYEEEE. V lost 5 bases to trimming and J lost 1 base, with 18 bases between them. CDR3 sequence reads: CASSLPGGIRNTEAFF. In DNA, the CDR3 is TGTGCCAGCAGTCTCCCTGGAGGCATAAGGAACACTGAAGCTTTCTTT.

The chain is built from TRBV4-2 and TRBJ1-5; D not certain. The CDR3 has 13 residues. The V gene lost 2 bases and the J gene lost 9 bases, with 11 bases spanning the gap. The germline V gene encodes CDR1 LGHNA and CDR2 YNFKEQ. CDR3 in amino acids: CASSQTHEAPQHF. The CDR3 DNA follows: TGTGCCAGCAGCCAAACACACGAAGCGCCCCAGCATTTT.

The count of this clone is one. The chain carries TRBV21-1 and TRBJ2-1; the table's D gene call, TRBD2, was not cross checked with the DNA. TRBV21-1 is a recognized pseudogene. The CDR3 totals 17 residues. Written as DNA, the CDR3 is TGTGCCAGCAGCAATTTGACGGGAGTCCCGGAGGGCAATGAGCAGTTCTTC. As protein: CASSNLTGVPEGNEQFF.

J is TRBJ2-1 and V is TRBV2, with no clear D. Deletions cut 1 base from V and 5 bases from J, with 12 bases between. CDR3 length equals 15 residues. Germline lookup yields CDR1 SNHLY and CDR2 FYNNEI. This chain's CDR3 is CASSEVRTHNNEQFF. CDR3 DNA: TGTGCCAGCAGTGAAGTGAGGACCCACAACAATGAGCAGTTCTTC.